In this sample, the clone carrying this T cell receptor beta chain turned up once. Antigen: not known. The TCR beta cDNA libraries contained unique molecular identifiers. The source material, about 0.85 to 11 million T cells, gave rise to 500,000 or so cDNA molecules. TCRdb analysed the PCR reads with MiXCR anew, one entry per CDR3 protein. Here the sample spans about half a million distinct CDR3 sequences, 30% to 40% being singletons. The data stem from a study of post-analysis software for immune sequencing data. General study findings and limits: Controls' normalized Chao1 diversity significantly exceeded that of multiple sclerosis patients. TRBV5-6, TRBV5-1 and TRBV20-1 were among several TRBV segments more frequent in patients than controls.

This CDR3 spans 13 amino acids. Trimming left V 0 bases short and J 4 bases short, with 4 bases between. Germline CDR1 is MNHEY and CDR2 is SVGAGI. This TCR derives from a girl between 2 and 17 years old with multiple sclerosis. The chain uses TRBV6-5 and TRBJ1-5, with D unclear. Input material: blood. CDR3 bases: TGTGCCAGCAGTTACTCGAAAAATCAGCCCCAGCATTTT. This encodes CASSYSKNQPQHF.